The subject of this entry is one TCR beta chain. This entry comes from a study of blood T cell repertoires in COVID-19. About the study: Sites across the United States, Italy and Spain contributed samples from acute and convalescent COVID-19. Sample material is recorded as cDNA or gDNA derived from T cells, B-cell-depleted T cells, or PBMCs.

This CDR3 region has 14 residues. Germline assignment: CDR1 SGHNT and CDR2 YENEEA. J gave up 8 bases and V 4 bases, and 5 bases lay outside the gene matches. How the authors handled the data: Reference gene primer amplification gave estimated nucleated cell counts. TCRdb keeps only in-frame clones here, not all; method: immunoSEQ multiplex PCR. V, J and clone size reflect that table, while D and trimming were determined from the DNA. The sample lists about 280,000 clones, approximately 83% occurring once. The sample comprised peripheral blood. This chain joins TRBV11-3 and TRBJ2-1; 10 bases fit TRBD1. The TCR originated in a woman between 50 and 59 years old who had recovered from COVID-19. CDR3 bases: TGTGCCAGCAGCTCCCAGACAGGGGGCGATGAGCAGTTCTTC. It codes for CASSSQTGGDEQFF.